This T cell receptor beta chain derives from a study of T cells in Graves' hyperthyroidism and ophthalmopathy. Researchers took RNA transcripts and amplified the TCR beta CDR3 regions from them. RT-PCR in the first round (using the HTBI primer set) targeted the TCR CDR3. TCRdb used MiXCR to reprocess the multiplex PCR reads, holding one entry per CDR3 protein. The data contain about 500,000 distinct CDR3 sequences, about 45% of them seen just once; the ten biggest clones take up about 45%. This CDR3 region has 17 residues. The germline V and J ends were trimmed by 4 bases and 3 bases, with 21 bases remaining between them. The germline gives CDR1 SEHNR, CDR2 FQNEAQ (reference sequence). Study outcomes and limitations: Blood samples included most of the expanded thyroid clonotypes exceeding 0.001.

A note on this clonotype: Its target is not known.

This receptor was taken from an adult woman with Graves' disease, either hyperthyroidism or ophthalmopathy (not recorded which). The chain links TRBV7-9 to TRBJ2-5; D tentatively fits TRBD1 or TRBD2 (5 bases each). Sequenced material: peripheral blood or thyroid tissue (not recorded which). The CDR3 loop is CASSSRPPGRRKETQYF. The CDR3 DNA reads TGTGCCAGCAGCTCGAGACCCCCGGGACGGAGAAAAGAGACCCAGTACTTC.